What follows are 28 T cell receptor beta chains derived from one specimen sequenced in a study of shared clonotypes between healthy human individuals. Generated by immunoSEQ multiplex PCR, the TCRdb table keeps only in-frame clones and is missing some. The table has under 2,000,000 clones, about 95% seen once; the top ten hold 0.9% to 1.5%. Terminally differentiated effector memory CD45RA+ cells were excluded by CCR7 positive selection of CD45RO-negative cells. The specimen sequenced was naive CD8+ T cells sorted from blood. These receptors were obtained from a man in his late teens or twenties in good health.

V gene TRBV29-1 combines with J gene TRBJ2-2; D remains unclear. The V end was cut by 5 bases, the J end by 0 bases, with 7 bases between. The CDR3 runs to 13 residues. Germline CDR1 and CDR2: SQVTM and ANQGSEA. The CDR3 sequence: CSVLTPNTGELFF. As DNA, the CDR3 is TGCAGCGTTTTGACTCCGAACACCGGGGAGCTGTTTTTT.

There are a few counts of this clone. The identical CDR3 is also encoded by other nucleotide sequences in the sample. V gene TRBV9 combines with J gene TRBJ2-7, with TRBD2 matching over 9 bases. V was clipped by 0 bases and J by 3 bases; unmatched bases: 1. The CDR3 extends over 14 amino acids. Germline assignment: CDR1 SGDLS and CDR2 YYNGEE. CDR3 residues: CASSVASGNYEQYF. The CDR3 DNA follows: TGTGCCAGCAGCGTAGCTAGCGGGAACTACGAGCAGTACTTC.

The V gene is TRBV29-1, the J gene TRBJ2-7; D is possibly TRBD1 or TRBD2 (5 bases each). Deletions cut 0 bases from V and 6 bases from J, with 15 bases between. Germline values: CDR1 SQVTM, CDR2 ANQGSEA. The CDR3 totals 14 residues. The CDR3 spells CSVEEMGPVGEQYF. The DNA of the CDR3 is TGCAGCGTTGAAGAAATGGGACCTGTAGGCGAGCAGTACTTC.

The chain employs TRBV4-1 and TRBJ1-6; D possibly corresponds to TRBD1 (6 bases). Germline lookup yields CDR1 MGHRA and CDR2 YSYEKL. The CDR3 length is 16 residues. The V end was cut by 4 bases, the J end by 5 bases, with 15 bases between. The CDR3 region has the DNA TGCGCCAGCAGCCCTACCTTGGGGGGGCATAATTCACCCCTCCACTTT. Translating it yields CASSPTLGGHNSPLHF.

The chain carries TRBV4-1 and TRBJ2-1; possible D gene TRBD1, 7 bases. CDR3 length: 15 amino acids. Germline V lookup: CDR1 MGHRA, CDR2 YSYEKL. Trimming cost V 2 bases and J 3 bases, with 11 bases left between them. This CDR3 reads CASSQTGDFYNEQFF. DNA for the CDR3: TGCGCCAGCAGCCAAACAGGGGACTTCTACAATGAGCAGTTCTTC.

The chain joins TRBV10-3 to TRBJ2-7, with D uncertain. The germline CDR1 and CDR2 sequences are ENHRY and SYGVKD. The CDR3 covers 11 residues. V lost 10 bases, J lost 4 bases, and 11 bases lay in between. The CDR3 loop is CATIDGYEQYF. As DNA, the CDR3 is TGTGCCACCATAGACGGATACGAGCAGTACTTC.

The chain employs TRBV4-1 and TRBJ1-1, with TRBD1 as a possible D gene (5 bases). CDR1 is MGHRA and CDR2 is YSYEKL in the germline V gene. The CDR3 runs to 15 residues. Between the trimmed V and J ends, which lost 0 bases and 5 bases, there was a span of 13 bases. Here the CDR3 reads CASSQDEWGGTEAFF. CDR3 nucleotide sequence: TGCGCCAGCAGCCAAGATGAGTGGGGGGGGACTGAAGCTTTCTTT.

A note on this clone: One end of the junction is discordant with germline, which a read error may explain. The J gene is TRBJ2-2, the V gene TRBV7-9, with TRBD2 as a possible D gene (5 bases). This CDR3 is built from 13 residues. Germline CDR1 and CDR2: SEHNR and FQNEAQ (reference sequence). The chain's CDR3 is CASSLENTGELLF. The CDR3 DNA sequence: TGTGCCAGCAGCTTAGAGAACACCGGGGAGCTGCTTTTT.

The V call is TRBV11-3, the J call TRBJ1-3; no reliable D call. Germline V gene data show CDR1 as SGHNT and CDR2 as YENEEA. The CDR3 spans 13 residues. V gave up 1 base and J gave up 0 bases, with 1 base separating them. The CDR3: CASSLGSGNTIYF. In nucleotides, the CDR3 is TGTGCCAGCAGCTTAGGCTCTGGAAACACCATATATTTT. Together with reference TRBV11-3 and TRBJ1-3, the CDR3 gives the full variable domain: EAGVVQSPRYKIIEKKQPVAFWCNPISGHNTLYWYLQNLGQGPELLIRYENEEAVDDSQLPKDRFSAERLKGVDSTLKIQPAELGDSAVYLCASSLGSGNTIYFGEGSWLTVV.

Comments on this clone: The same CDR3 also results from other DNA sequences found in this sample. This chain links TRBV4-1 with TRBJ1-2; no firm D call. Trimming left V 1 base short and J 2 bases short, with 8 bases between. This CDR3 region has 14 residues. Germline CDR1 and CDR2: MGHRA and YSYEKL. CDR3 coding DNA: TGCGCCAGCAGCCAAGTCGGTGGAAACTATGGCTACACCTTC. Its protein product is CASSQVGGNYGYTF.

The V call is TRBV5-6, the J call TRBJ1-2, with 9 bases lining up with TRBD1. V shed 3 bases, J shed 2 bases, and the junction held 14 bases outside the gene matches. The CDR3 runs to 18 residues. Germline assignment: CDR1 SGHDT and CDR2 YYEEEE. The CDR3 is CASSSEGGTGPVNYGYTF. The CDR3 DNA reads as TGTGCCAGCAGCTCGGAGGGCGGGACAGGGCCAGTGAACTATGGCTACACCTTC.

Remarks on this clone: This same CDR3 is encoded by further DNA sequences in the sample. In nucleotides, the CDR3 is TGCAGCGTTGACAGGGGGCAAAGCGGGGAGCTGTTTTTT. Its translation: CSVDRGQSGELFF. The V call is TRBV29-1, the J call TRBJ2-2; 8 nucleotides agree with TRBD1. V trimming: 3 bases; J trimming: 7 bases; junction bases outside the gene matches: 4. This CDR3 comprises 13 residues. Germline CDR1 SQVTM, CDR2 ANQGSEA.

The chain has TRBV9 and TRBJ2-1, with TRBD2 identical over 14 bases. The CDR3 has 15 residues. Germline V CDR1 and CDR2: SGDLS, YYNGEE. V trimming: 4 bases; J trimming: 8 bases; junction bases outside the gene matches: 5. CDR3 sequence: CASSSGTSGSDEQFF. The DNA for the CDR3 is TGTGCCAGCAGCTCAGGGACTAGCGGGAGCGATGAGCAGTTCTTC.

This chain links TRBV18 with TRBJ2-7; D may match TRBD1 or TRBD2 (5 bases each). Germline V gives CDR1 KGHSH, CDR2 LQKENI. CDR3 length equals 14 residues. V lost 1 base to trimming and J lost 1 base, with 8 bases between them. The chain's CDR3 is CASSPRDGSYEQYF. The CDR3 coding sequence is TGTGCCAGCTCACCACGGGACGGATCCTACGAGCAGTACTTC.

This clone came up a few times. In the same sample, other DNA sequences code for this CDR3. The V gene is TRBV7-9, the J gene TRBJ2-5; TRBD1 is a possible D gene (6 bases). Trimming left V 2 bases short and J 4 bases short, with 8 bases between. CDR1 and CDR2 (germline): SEHNR, FQNEAQ (reference sequence). The CDR3 is 13 residues long. CDR3 nucleotides: TGTGCCAGCAGCTTACTAGGGGGAGAGACCCAGTACTTC. This codes for CASSLLGGETQYF. Together with reference TRBV7-9 and TRBJ2-5, the CDR3 gives the full variable domain: DTGVSQNPRHKITKRGQNVTFRCDPISEHNRLYWYRQTLGQGPEFLTYFQNEAQLEKSRLLSDRFSAERPKGSFSTLEIQRTEQGDSAMYLCASSLLGGETQYFGPGTRLLVL.

Concerning this clone itself: The junction departs from the called germline gene at one end, perhaps through a read error. This rearrangement joins TRBV7-9 to TRBJ2-3; a weak D match, TRBD2 (6 bases). The CDR3 is 15 amino acids. The germline V gene has CDR1 SEHNR and CDR2 FQNEAQ (reference sequence). In DNA, the CDR3 is TGTGCCAGCACCCTGGCATGGGGAGGCACGGATACGCAGTATTTT. Translated, it gives CASTLAWGGTDTQYF.

The chain uses TRBV7-9 and TRBJ1-4, with TRBD1 matching over 11 bases. Losses at the gene ends were 5 bases for V and 5 bases for J; bases not matched to a gene: 7. From germline, CDR1 is SEHNR and CDR2 FQNEAQ (reference sequence). The CDR3 loop spans 16 amino acids. CDR3 sequence (DNA): TGTGCCAGCAGCCGTATCGGGACAGGGGGAAATGAAAAACTGTTTTTT. Amino acids: CASSRIGTGGNEKLFF. The full variable domain, rest sourced from reference TRBV7-9 and TRBJ1-4, is DTGVSQNPRHKITKRGQNVTFRCDPISEHNRLYWYRQTLGQGPEFLTYFQNEAQLEKSRLLSDRFSAERPKGSFSTLEIQRTEQGDSAMYLCASSRIGTGGNEKLFFGSGTQLSVL.

CDR3 in DNA: TGCGCCAGCAGCCAGGAGCCGGGTTTGAACACTGAAGCTTTCTTT. It is translated as CASSQEPGLNTEAFF. The chain has TRBV4-1 and TRBJ1-1; the D is unclear. Germline loops: CDR1 MGHRA, CDR2 YSYEKL. CDR3 size: 15 residues. The V end lost 3 bases, the J end lost 0 bases, and 11 bases lay between the germline ends.

Of note for this clone: This sample includes further DNA sequences coding for the same CDR3. The chain employs TRBV5-1 and TRBJ2-7; 8 bases match TRBD2. V was pared by 1 base and J by 4 bases, with 1 base of the junction left unmatched. CDR3 length: 13 residues. The V gene's germline CDR1 is SGHRS and CDR2 YFSETQ. CDR3 in DNA: TGCGCCAGCAGCTTGACTAGCGGATACGAGCAGTACTTC. Residues: CASSLTSGYEQYF.

This chain's CDR3 is CARTEASSYNEQFF. Written as DNA, the CDR3 is TGTGCCCGTACCGAGGCATCCTCCTACAATGAGCAGTTCTTC. The V call is TRBV30, the J call TRBJ2-1; D is unclear. V was cut by 8 bases and J by 0 bases, with 14 bases left in between. This CDR3 contains 14 residues. Germline V gives CDR1 GTSNPN, CDR2 SVGIG (reference sequence).

V usage is TRBV5-6 and J usage is TRBJ2-3; no clear D gene. Germline CDR1 and CDR2: SGHDT and YYEEEE. This CDR3 comprises 14 residues. V was cut by 4 bases and J by 2 bases, with 11 bases left in between. The CDR3 nucleotides are TGTGCCAGCAGCCCAGGTTATGCCACAGATACGCAGTATTTT. It translates to CASSPGYATDTQYF.

The chain employs TRBV4-2 and TRBJ2-2; D is unresolved. The CDR3 runs to 15 residues. CDR1 LGHNA and CDR2 YNFKEQ come from the germline V gene. V dropped 4 bases and J dropped 0 bases, with 9 bases sitting between them. CDR3 sequence reads: CASSRKLTNTGELFF. CDR3 in DNA: TGTGCCAGCAGCCGCAAACTAACGAACACCGGGGAGCTGTTTTTT.

On this clone itself: Other DNA sequences of this sample code for an identical CDR3. J is TRBJ2-7 and V is TRBV27, with 8 nucleotides matching TRBD1. Germline CDR1 and CDR2: MNHEY and SMNVEV (reference sequence). The CDR3 has 14 residues. J lost 4 bases, V lost 3 bases, and 5 bases had no gene match. The CDR3 bases are TGTGCCAGCAGTTTTTCAGACAGGGGTTACGAGCAGTACTTC. It encodes CASSFSDRGYEQYF.

The chain couples TRBV27 to TRBJ2-7, with D possibly matching TRBD1 (6 bases). Germline V lookup: CDR1 MNHEY, CDR2 SMNVEV (reference sequence). The CDR3 runs to 14 residues. Trimming removed 5 bases from V and 5 bases from J, with 16 bases in between. Written as DNA, the CDR3 is TGTGCCAGCAGTCCCCCGTCAGGGGAAGACGAGCAGTACTTC. Protein sequence: CASSPPSGEDEQYF.

The chain recombines TRBV30 with TRBJ1-2; tentatively, D is TRBD1 (5 bases). The ends were cut back, 4 bases at V and 2 bases at J, with 8 bases in the middle. CDR3 length: 12 amino acids. Germline CDR1 and CDR2: GTSNPN and SVGIG (reference sequence). The CDR3 DNA follows: TGTGCCTGGACAGACAGAAACTATGGCTACACCTTC. Amino acid sequence: CAWTDRNYGYTF.

CDR3 sequence (DNA): TGTGCCAGCACGACGGGTAATTCACCCCTCCACTTT. Its protein product is CASTTGNSPLHF. The rearrangement joins TRBV27 to TRBJ1-6; D remains unclear. Per the germline V gene, CDR1 is MNHEY and CDR2 is SMNVEV (reference sequence). The CDR3 has 12 amino acids. Trimming stripped 7 bases from V and 6 bases from J, with 7 bases between.

The chain recombines TRBV2 with TRBJ2-1; no clear D gene. The length of the CDR3 is 14 residues. V was trimmed by 5 bases and J by 4 bases, leaving 12 bases between them. Germline values: CDR1 SNHLY, CDR2 FYNNEI. The CDR3 DNA sequence: TGTGCCAGCAGTCGCAACGGCCTATACAATGAGCAGTTCTTC. Its translation: CASSRNGLYNEQFF.

This clone has a single count. V gene TRBV9 combines with J gene TRBJ2-3; D is perhaps TRBD2 (6 bases). CDR1 is SGDLS and CDR2 is YYNGEE in the germline V gene. V was pared by 0 bases and J by 0 bases, with 23 bases between. The CDR3 contains 20 residues. The CDR3 nucleotides read TGTGCCAGCAGCGTAGACTCGATGGCGGGACTGGACCTTAGCACAGATACGCAGTATTTT. It yields the protein CASSVDSMAGLDLSTDTQYF.